Each of the 25 T cell receptor beta chains below was sequenced from the same sample in a study of long-term antiretroviral therapy in people with HIV. Samples were assayed with immunoSEQ v3.0 at survey level. TCRdb keeps only in-frame clones here, not all; method: immunoSEQ multiplex PCR. The repertoire includes 20,000 to 25,000 clones, roughly 83% of them detected once, and roughly 15% sits in the top ten. The material was unsorted PBMCs, obtained 4.3 years after starting antiretroviral therapy. The receptors stem from a man aged 25-45 years with HIV.

This chain joins TRBV6-4 and TRBJ1-3; D gene unclear. V shed 0 bases and J shed 0 bases, with 15 bases lying between them. There are 18 residues in the CDR3. Germline-derived CDR1 and CDR2 are MRHNA and SNTAGT. The chain's CDR3 is CASSDSRAVERSGNTIYF. The CDR3 DNA is TGTGCCAGCAGTGACTCGAGAGCGGTAGAGCGCTCTGGAAACACCATATATTTT.

J is TRBJ2-1 and V is TRBV13; D gene ambiguous. The germline V gene encodes CDR1 PRHDT and CDR2 FYEKMQ (reference sequence). This CDR3 spans 15 amino acids. Deletions cut 1 base from V and 0 bases from J, with 7 bases between. The CDR3 bases are TGTGCCAGCAGCTTAGACACGAGCTCCTACAATGAGCAGTTCTTC. This codes for CASSLDTSSYNEQFF.

The chain recombines TRBV7-2 with TRBJ2-1, with 7 bases lining up with TRBD2. With V trimmed by 2 bases and J by 0 bases, 13 bases remained unmatched. The CDR3 sequence is 19 residues long. Per the germline V gene, CDR1 is SGHTA and CDR2 is FQGNSA. CDR3 DNA: TGTGCCAGCAGCTTACCGCTAGCGGACCTTTTAAGCTCCTACAATGAGCAGTTCTTC. Translated, it gives CASSLPLADLLSSYNEQFF.

The V call is TRBV7-3, the J call TRBJ1-2; TRBD1 matches at 8 bases. From germline, CDR1 is SGHTA and CDR2 FQGTGA. The V segment lost 6 bases and the J segment 4 bases; nucleotides outside the gene matches: 7. The CDR3 is made up of 14 amino acids. The CDR3 protein is CASRPGGPGYGYTF. CDR3 sequence (DNA): TGTGCCAGCAGACCAGGGGGCCCAGGCTATGGCTACACCTTC.

The V gene is TRBV19, the J gene TRBJ2-1; D gene uncertain. This CDR3 is built from 16 residues. The germline V gene has CDR1 LNHDA and CDR2 SQIVND (reference sequence). The ends were cut back, 5 bases at V and 3 bases at J, with 17 bases in the middle. CDR3 protein: CASSPLLGGSYNEQFF. DNA for the CDR3: TGTGCCAGTAGTCCCCTCTTGGGCGGCAGCTACAATGAGCAGTTCTTC. Complete variable domain (other parts from reference TRBV19 and TRBJ2-1): DGGITQSPKYLFRKEGQNVTLSCEQNLNHDAMYWYRQDPGQGLRLIYYSQIVNDFQKGDIAEGYSVSREKKESFPLTVTSAQKNPTAFYLCASSPLLGGSYNEQFFGPGTRLTVL.

The CDR3 sequence: CASSQDPSGMRTDTQYF. CDR3 nucleotide sequence: TGCGCCAGCAGCCAAGATCCTAGCGGGATGAGAACAGATACGCAGTATTTT. The rearrangement joins TRBV4-3 to TRBJ2-3; TRBD2 aligns across 9 bases. This CDR3 has 17 amino acids. V gave up 0 bases and J gave up 3 bases; unmatched junction bases: 7. Per the germline V gene, CDR1 is LGHNA and CDR2 is YSLEER.

The CDR3 is CASSQERIQETQYF. CDR3 nucleotides: TGTGCCAGCAGCCAAGAAAGAATTCAAGAGACCCAGTACTTC. This chain links TRBV14 with TRBJ2-5; D gene uncertain. The CDR3 is made up of 14 amino acids. V was trimmed by 0 bases and J by 2 bases, leaving 7 bases between them. Germline CDR1 SGHDN, CDR2 FVKESK. The full variable domain, in which reference TRBV14 and TRBJ2-5 provide the parts outside the CDR3, is EAGVTQFPSHSVIEKGQTVTLRCDPISGHDNLYWYRRVMGKEIKFLLHFVKESKQDESGMPNNRFLAERTGGTYSTLKVQPAELEDSGVYFCASSQERIQETQYFGPGTRLLVL.

This clone came up once. The V gene is TRBV11-1, the J gene TRBJ2-5; possibly TRBD2 for D (7 bases). Trimming took 4 bases from V and 2 from J, leaving 20 bases between them. CDR3 length: 17 residues. Germline V gives CDR1 SGHAT, CDR2 FQDESV (reference sequence). This CDR3 reads CASSSEGRGAFQETQYF. The CDR3 coding sequence is TGTGCCAGCAGCTCCGAGGGTCGGGGGGCGTTTCAAGAGACCCAGTACTTC.

This chain uses TRBV18 with TRBJ1-5, with 9 bases lining up with TRBD1. V lost 4 bases, J lost 1 base, and 2 bases stayed unmatched. CDR1 and CDR2 from the germline V gene are KGHSH and LQKENI. This CDR3 is built from 15 residues. The CDR3 DNA reads as TGTGCCAGCTCACGGGGACAGGGAAGCAATCAGCCCCAGCATTTT. Amino acid sequence: CASSRGQGSNQPQHF.

The gene calls are TRBV2 and TRBJ1-1; D is uncertain. From germline, CDR1 is SNHLY and CDR2 FYNNEI. The CDR3 length is 13 residues. V lost 5 bases, J lost 5 bases, and 12 bases lay in between. The CDR3 nucleotides are TGTGCCAGCAGTTTGAGGGAGAGGACTGAAGCTTTCTTT. Protein: CASSLRERTEAFF.

This clone was seen a handful of times. The V and J genes are TRBV4-3 and TRBJ2-7, with TRBD2 matching over 8 bases. V lost 4 bases and J lost 1; bases outside the gene matches: 6. The CDR3 extends over 15 amino acids. Germline V gene data show CDR1 as LGHNA and CDR2 as YSLEER. As DNA, the CDR3 is TGCGCCAGCAGCCTATTAGCGGGACCTTCCTACGAGCAGTACTTC. Protein: CASSLLAGPSYEQYF.

The chain recombines TRBV6-4 with TRBJ2-2, with 11 bases matching TRBD2. With V trimmed by 2 bases and J by 8 bases, 1 base remained unmatched. The CDR3 contains 14 residues. Germline V gives CDR1 MRHNA, CDR2 SNTAGT. CDR3 loop: CASSDLAGGGELFF. The CDR3 DNA reads as TGTGCCAGCAGTGACCTAGCGGGAGGAGGGGAGCTGTTTTTT.

The chain recombines TRBV6-5 with TRBJ2-6; the D is unclear. Germline V gene lookup returns CDR1 MNHEY and CDR2 SVGAGI. The germline V and J ends were trimmed by 8 bases and 0 bases, with 11 bases remaining between them. This CDR3 spans 15 amino acids. For the CDR3, the DNA is TGTGCCAGCGGGCCGCTCCCCTCTGGGGCCAACGTCCTGACTTTC. As protein: CASGPLPSGANVLTF.

This clone was observed once. Other DNA sequences of this sample code for an identical CDR3. The chain employs TRBV7-2 and TRBJ2-3, with a possible D match to TRBD2 (6 bases). This CDR3 comprises 15 residues. The germline V gene has CDR1 SGHTA and CDR2 FQGNSA. Trimming removed 4 bases from V and 1 base from J, with 12 bases in between. The CDR3 coding sequence is TGTGCCAGCAGCTGGGATAGCGGAGGCACAGATACGCAGTATTTT. This codes for CASSWDSGGTDTQYF.

The rearrangement links TRBV5-6 to TRBJ2-7; the D is unclear. V lost 2 bases and J 3 bases, leaving 9 bases between the germline ends. The CDR3 spans 13 residues. Per the germline V gene, CDR1 is SGHDT and CDR2 is YYEEEE. This chain's CDR3 is CASSLGTGYEQYF. The CDR3 DNA sequence: TGTGCCAGCAGCTTAGGAACTGGCTACGAGCAGTACTTC.

The chain joins TRBV18 to TRBJ2-3; D is undetermined. Germline lookup yields CDR1 KGHSH and CDR2 LQKENI. This CDR3 has 12 residues. The V gene lost 2 bases and the J gene lost 4 bases, with 4 bases spanning the gap. Written as DNA, the CDR3 is TGTGCCAGCTCACCAAGCCCAGATACGCAGTATTTT. Its translation is CASSPSPDTQYF.

V and J are TRBV13 and TRBJ1-6, with 8 bases aligning to TRBD1. The J segment lost 0 bases and the V segment lost 4 bases, leaving 5 bases of the junction unmatched. The CDR3 runs to 17 residues. Germline V lookup: CDR1 PRHDT, CDR2 FYEKMQ (reference sequence). Here the CDR3 DNA reads TGTGCCAGCAGCTCCACAGGGGGTGGCTCCTATAATTCACCCCTCCACTTT. Protein product: CASSSTGGGSYNSPLHF.

This chain links TRBV18 with TRBJ1-3, with unresolved D. Looked up from germline, CDR1 is KGHSH and CDR2 is LQKENI. The CDR3 totals 16 residues. Between the trimmed V and J ends, which lost 1 base and 0 bases, there was a span of 10 bases. CDR3 coding DNA: TGTGCCAGCTCACCACAGGGTACTAACTCTGGAAACACCATATATTTT. It specifies CASSPQGTNSGNTIYF.

The rearrangement links TRBV6-6 to TRBJ2-7; 7 bases align to TRBD1. The CDR3 consists of 13 residues. Germline CDR1 is MNHNY and CDR2 is SVGAGI (reference sequence). V lost 2 bases, J lost 5 bases, and 3 bases stayed unmatched. This chain's CDR3 is CASSYTGQDEQYF. In DNA, the CDR3 is TGTGCCAGCAGTTACACCGGACAGGACGAGCAGTACTTC.

The V call is TRBV11-2, the J call TRBJ2-2; a possible D gene is TRBD2 (7 bases). Per germline, CDR1 SGHAT and CDR2 FQNNGV. With 4 bases removed from V and 1 base from J, the gap between germline ends came to 16 bases. This CDR3 comprises 17 residues. CDR3: CASSSYAGAQNTGELFF. The CDR3 DNA reads as TGTGCCAGCAGCTCGTACGCGGGGGCCCAGAACACCGGGGAGCTGTTTTTT.

The chain has TRBV7-3 and TRBJ1-2, with D perhaps TRBD1 (5 bases). The ends were cut back, 3 bases at V and 6 bases at J, with 11 bases in the middle. Per germline, CDR1 SGHTA and CDR2 FQGTGA. This CDR3 is 13 amino acids long. CDR3 residues: CASSFWGGDGYTF. CDR3 nucleotide sequence: TGTGCCAGCAGCTTCTGGGGGGGAGATGGCTACACCTTC.

The V and J genes are TRBV11-2 and TRBJ1-3, with D unclear. V was cut by 5 bases and J by 8 bases, with 10 bases left in between. Germline lookup yields CDR1 SGHAT and CDR2 FQNNGV. The CDR3 is 12 amino acids. Here the CDR3 reads CASSPRYDTIYF. CDR3 in DNA: TGTGCCAGCAGCCCCCGGTACGACACCATATATTTT.

This clone has a handful of counts. The chain employs TRBV9 and TRBJ2-1; possible D gene TRBD2, 5 bases. Trimming left V 5 bases short and J 4 bases short, with 19 bases between. Germline lookup yields CDR1 SGDLS and CDR2 YYNGEE. CDR3 size: 16 residues. DNA of the CDR3: TGTGCCAGCAGTGAGCGGTGGTCCGATCGATACAATGAGCAGTTCTTC. It codes for CASSERWSDRYNEQFF.

The rearrangement links TRBV5-6 to TRBJ2-2; 8 nucleotides line up with TRBD1. CDR3 length: 15 amino acids. The V segment lost 2 bases and the J segment 3 bases; nucleotides outside the gene matches: 3. In germline, CDR1 is SGHDT, CDR2 YYEEEE. As DNA, the CDR3 is TGTGCCAGCAGCTTCGACAGGGGTTACACCGGGGAGCTGTTTTTT. This translates into CASSFDRGYTGELFF. The full variable domain, in which reference TRBV5-6 and TRBJ2-2 provide the parts outside the CDR3, is DAGVTQSPTHLIKTRGQQVTLRCSPKSGHDTVSWYQQALGQGPQFIFQYYEEEERQRGNFPDRFSGHQFPNYSSELNVNALLLGDSALYLCASSFDRGYTGELFFGEGSRLTVL.

The V and J genes are TRBV18 and TRBJ2-7; a weak D match, TRBD2 (6 bases). Trimming removed 1 base from V and 7 bases from J, with 17 bases in between. CDR1 is KGHSH, CDR2 LQKENI, per germline. This CDR3 is 15 amino acids long. The CDR3, as DNA: TGTGCCAGCTCACCACGATATCGGGGGTCCGGGGAGCAGTACTTC. It yields the protein CASSPRYRGSGEQYF.